This entry concerns a single T cell receptor beta chain. As yet, its antigen is unknown. The data were obtained in a study of T cell repertoires in cytomegalovirus infection. Study observations and caveats: Dominating the ex vivo response were HLA-C-restricted CMV-specific TCR beta clonotypes.

Germline CDR1 is LNHDA and CDR2 is SQIVND (reference sequence). The V end was cut by 3 bases, the J end by 0 bases, with 9 bases between. The length of the CDR3 is 15 residues. TCRdb reprocessed the reads via MiXCR and lists one record per CDR3 protein. Counted here are about half a million distinct CDR3 sequences, roughly 34% occurring once; the ten biggest clones make up about 17%. This chain uses TRBV19 with TRBJ1-5, with no clear D. The sequenced sample was cultured PBMCs, obtained from culture after CMV antigen stimulation. This clonotype was obtained from a human donor in good health (CMV status not recorded). Some clones in this sample may be carry-over from other donors' samples. The CDR3 bases are TGTGCCAGTAGTATGGGTCGGTATAGCAATCAGCCCCAGCATTTT. Its translation: CASSMGRYSNQPQHF.